This T cell receptor (beta chain) was identified during a study (dated by TCRdb to the mid-2010s). Study-wide context: In people whose bodies naturally kept HIV infection under control, the researchers looked into where HIV persistence comes from.

The library was prepared using 5' RACE. Reads for this sample came from an Illumina HiSeq 2000. TCRdb trimmed public reads at Q25 via fastp, called clones via MiXCR and kept in-frame beta chains. Every entry covers one CDR3 protein and lists the most common genes and DNA from its rows. The sample yields 2,500 to 3,000 distinct CDR3 sequences; approximately 6.7% were counted once. The biggest ten clones account for approximately 6.9% of the sample. On this clonotype: This clone's antigen is unknown. A much larger clone differs by one base, so this may be a read error.

The receptor was isolated from a female donor with HIV. The sequencing input was total memory T cells from blood PBMCs. The intended sense of this specimen's cell subset or site label: transitional memory CD4+ T cells.

This receptor has the CDR3 CANSPSGGSSSQYF. The bases are TGTGCCAACAGCCCTAGCGGGGGCTCATCATCGCAGTACTTC. In this chain, TRBV11-3 is recombined with TRBJ2-5; a stretch of 10 junction bases matches TRBD2. The germline V gene specifies SGHNT as CDR1 and YENEEA as CDR2. Taken from cysteine to phenylalanine, the CDR3 has 14 residues. The retained sequence is limited to the CDR3, 42 bases, with the frame set at the first base.